The text below deals with one TCR beta chain. Its antigen is undetermined. Trimming cost V 8 bases and J 7 bases; bases outside gene matches: 11. The length of the CDR3 is 13 residues. No cell sorting was done before RNA was extracted from the tissue. Three rounds of nested PCR, following a modified ARM-PCR protocol, produced the TCRbeta library. Via MiXCR, TCRdb re-called the multiplex PCR reads, giving one row per CDR3 protein. The table includes just over 200,000 distinct CDR3 sequences, approximately 74% detected once. This record belongs to a study of tumor and adjacent non-tumor tissue in lung cancer. Study-wide background: On average, productive TCRbeta reads reached about 4.17 million per sample.

Study-wide findings and caveats: Top 100 clones took a larger repertoire share in normal lung.

The chain recombines TRBV12-3 or TRBV12-4 with TRBJ2-7; 7 bases line up with TRBD1. This TCR was recovered from a man aged 55 to 69 with non-small cell lung cancer. Material for sequencing was lung tumor tissue. The CDR3 region has the DNA TGTGCCAGCGGCTCGTGGGACAGAGGGGAGCAGTACTTC. Translation: CASGSWDRGEQYF.